This entry describes one T cell receptor (beta chain). The data belong to a study of cytotoxic CD8 clonotypes in ibrutinib-treated CLL. Across the whole study: The patients, about ten relapsed/refractory and under 16 treatment-naive, included about 18 who were IGHV unmutated. Overall, 24 responses were partial and 2 complete; following median approximately 65 months, about 14 patients stayed remitted and some 12 progressed.

Produced via immunoSEQ multiplex PCR; TCRdb's table is partial and in-frame only. The profile shows about 300,000 clones, approximately 79% of them singletons. The V end was cut by 8 bases, the J end by 6 bases, with 8 bases between. Germline lookup yields CDR1 DFQATT and CDR2 SNEGSKA (reference sequence). The CDR3 has 10 amino acids. The chain employs TRBV20-1 and TRBJ1-5, with unresolved D. The sample consisted of PBMCs, taken at disease progression, from a patient treated with ibrutinib. This sequence originates from a human donor with chronic lymphocytic leukemia. The CDR3 nucleotides read TGCAGTCCTCTACCTCAGCCCCAGCATTTT. This encodes CSPLPQPQHF.